This T cell receptor (beta chain) came from a study of OX40 agonist ivuxolimab in advanced cancers. Study observations and caveats: At doses 0.1 to 3.0 mg/kg, CD4+ and CD8+ clones expanded. On average, CD8+ T cells had more expanded clones than CD4+.

Sequencing was performed with immunoSEQ multiplex PCR; in TCRdb, only in-frame clones are kept and a portion is missing. This sample has about 57,000 clones, with over 80% found just once. A remark on this clone: Its antigen is currently unknown.

The germline CDR1 and CDR2 sequences are WNHNN and SYGVQD (reference sequence). V was pared by 3 bases and J by 5 bases, with 14 bases between. This CDR3 region has 15 residues. Sequenced here: CD4+ or CD8+ T cells sorted from blood, sampled in a trial of the OX40 agonist ivuxolimab. The TCR originated in an adult with an advanced solid tumor such as melanoma, head and neck, liver or kidney cancer. This rearrangement joins TRBV10-1 to TRBJ2-1, with a weak D call TRBD2 (7 bases). The CDR3 spells CASSDGGRRDNEQFF. DNA for the CDR3: TGCGCCAGCAGTGACGGGGGGCGCAGGGACAATGAGCAGTTCTTC.